This is a list of T cell receptor beta chains from one sample in a study of OX40 agonist ivuxolimab in advanced cancers. The assay was immunoSEQ multiplex PCR, and TCRdb's table has in-frame clones only and misses some. The table includes 40,000 or so clones, roughly 82% detected once. Sample: CD4+ or CD8+ T cells sorted from blood, taken in a trial of the OX40 agonist ivuxolimab. All receptors come from an adult with an advanced solid tumor such as melanoma, head and neck, liver or kidney cancer. Both conserved end residues are part of each CDR3. A D gene is named only where the DNA matches it firmly. The size of a clone is reported for some rows only, either as once, few or many, or as a class for expanded clones.

V	D	size	J	DNA	CDR3
TRBV11-2	-	-	TRBJ2-5	TGTGCCAGCAGACCCTGGTTAGGCAACCAAGAGACCCAGTACTTC	CASRPWLGNQETQYF
TRBV27	TRBD1	-	TRBJ1-2	TGTGCCAGCAGTCAGGGGGCCTCTAACTATGGCTACACCTTC	CASSQGASNYGYTF
TRBV2	TRBD1	-	TRBJ1-5	TGTGCCAGCACCCAATGGGACAGGGGAAATCAGCCCCAGCATTTT	CASTQWDRGNQPQHF
TRBV10-1	-	-	TRBJ2-7	TGCGCCAGCAGTGTGGCACTTGGAGGTTTTCGCGAGCAGTACTTC	CASSVALGGFREQYF
TRBV9	-	-	TRBJ1-3	TGTGCCAGCAGCCCGGCGATGGGAAACACCATATATTTT	CASSPAMGNTIYF
TRBV28	-	-	TRBJ2-7	TGTGCCAGCAGGTCCGGGACAACAAACCCCTACGAGCAGTACTTC	CASRSGTTNPYEQYF
TRBV29-1	TRBD2	few	TRBJ2-3	TGCAGCGTTGCTGGGACTAGCGGGGTACTCACAGATACGCAGTATTTT	CSVAGTSGVLTDTQYF
TRBV27	-	-	TRBJ2-1	TGTGCCAGCGCCACGGGGATTTACAATGAGCAGTTCTTC	CASATGIYNEQFF
TRBV19	-	once	TRBJ2-7	TGTGCCAGTAGTATTCGTCGCCAGGGTCGGGAGCAGTACTTC	CASSIRRQGREQYF
TRBV6-5	TRBD1	few	TRBJ2-1	TGTGCCAGCACCGGAGGGACAGGCTACAATGAGCAGTTCTTC	CASTGGTGYNEQFF
TRBV28	-	-	TRBJ1-5	TGTGCCAGCAGTTTAGGGGGGGGCAGACAGCCCCAGCATTTT	CASSLGGGRQPQHF
TRBV23-1	TRBD1	-	TRBJ2-5	TGCGCCAGCAGTCAATTGGAGGACAGGGGTTGGGAGACCCAGTACTTC	CASSQLEDRGWETQYF
TRBV7-2	-	-	TRBJ1-1	TGTGCCAGCAGCTTCCGACACACCACTGAAGCTTTCTTT	CASSFRHTTEAFF
TRBV5-5	-	-	TRBJ2-5	TGTGCCAGCAGCTTACTTGTAACGAGGCAAGAGACCCAGTACTTC	CASSLLVTRQETQYF
TRBV7-8	-	-	TRBJ2-5	TGTGCCAGCAGCTTAGGTCTGACTCAAGAGACCCAGTACTTC	CASSLGLTQETQYF
TRBV13	TRBD2	-	TRBJ2-2	TGTGCCAGCAGCTTAGGTCTCGGGAGGGGGAACACCGGGGAGCTGTTTTTT	CASSLGLGRGNTGELFF
TRBV9	-	-	TRBJ1-1	TGTGCCAGCAGCTCACCGGACATGAACACTGAAGCTTTCTTT	CASSSPDMNTEAFF
TRBV5-4	TRBD2	once	TRBJ2-1	TGTGCCAGCAGCGGTTCACTAGCGGGAGATCTGGGTGAGCAGTTCTTC	CASSGSLAGDLGEQFF
TRBV2	-	-	TRBJ2-7	TGTGCCAGCACGCCCGCGCTAGGACAGGGCGGGGGCTACGAGCAGTACTTC	CASTPALGQGGGYEQYF
TRBV5-6	-	-	TRBJ2-5	TGTGCCAGCCGTCTGGAGGGGATAGAGACCCAGTACTTC	CASRLEGIETQYF
TRBV4-2	TRBD1	-	TRBJ1-1	TGTGCCAGCAGCCACCATAACAGGGGAGGGGGAAATGAAGCTTTCTTT	CASSHHNRGGGNEAFF
TRBV11-2	TRBD2	-	TRBJ2-3	TGTGCCAGCAGCGTGACTAGCGGCACAGATACGCAGTATTTT	CASSVTSGTDTQYF
TRBV29-1	-	-	TRBJ2-3	TGCAGCGTTGAAGAAGGGCGGGATGGCACAGATACGCAGTATTTT	CSVEEGRDGTDTQYF
TRBV6-6	TRBD1	-	TRBJ1-2	TGTGCCAGCAGTGACAGGGTGGATTATGGCTACACCTTC	CASSDRVDYGYTF
TRBV25-1	-	-	TRBJ2-2	TGTGCCAGCAGTGAATTTCAGGGTAACACCGGGGAGCTGTTTTTT	CASSEFQGNTGELFF
TRBV4-1	-	-	TRBJ2-6	TGCGCCAGCAGCCTAATTCCCGGGCAGATTAAAACCTACTCTGGGGCCAACGTCCTGACTTTC	CASSLIPGQIKTYSGANVLTF
TRBV29-1	-	-	TRBJ1-2	TGCAGCGTTGTAGGGTTAGGGCCGAACTATGGCTACACCTTC	CSVVGLGPNYGYTF
TRBV9	-	-	TRBJ1-2	TGTGCCAGCAGCGTGGGACATCCCGCCTATGGCTACACCTTC	CASSVGHPAYGYTF
TRBV19	-	-	TRBJ2-2	TGTGCCACCACGGGACGGGGAGCCGGGGAGCTGTTTTTT	CATTGRGAGELFF
TRBV10-3	-	-	TRBJ2-3	TGTGCCATCAGTGAGGCCGGGCGCACAGATACGCAGTATTTT	CAISEAGRTDTQYF
TRBV30	TRBD1	-	TRBJ1-2	TGTGCCTGGAGTGTTCAGACAGGGTACTATGGCTACACCTTC	CAWSVQTGYYGYTF
TRBV25-1	-	-	TRBJ2-5	TGTGCCAGCAGTGACCGGGAGGGACAGGTAGAGACCCAGTACTTC	CASSDREGQVETQYF
TRBV5-8	-	-	TRBJ1-2	TGTGCCAGCATCGACCGGGGCTACTTCTATGGCTACACCTTC	CASIDRGYFYGYTF
TRBV7-2	-	-	TRBJ2-1	TGTGCCAGCAGCTTAATACCAGGGGCTTCCTACAATGAGCAGTTCTTC	CASSLIPGASYNEQFF
TRBV7-6	-	once	TRBJ1-1	TGTGCCAGCAGCTTAGGTTTCGACACTGAAGCTTTCTTT	CASSLGFDTEAFF
TRBV5-6	TRBD1	-	TRBJ2-3	TGTGCCAGCAGTCAGGACAGGGGGCAAACCGATACGCAGTATTTT	CASSQDRGQTDTQYF
TRBV7-2	-	-	TRBJ2-3	TGTGCCAGCAGCTTAGCGGGGCCTCTAGGCACAGATACGCAGTATTTT	CASSLAGPLGTDTQYF
TRBV5-5	-	-	TRBJ1-1	TGTGCCAGCAGCTTGGATCGGGGCGCCTCACCTGAAGCTTTCTTT	CASSLDRGASPEAFF
TRBV6-1	-	-	TRBJ2-7	TGTGCCAGCAGTGAATCTCGGGGCAGCTACGAGCAGTACTTC	CASSESRGSYEQYF
TRBV30	TRBD1	-	TRBJ1-2	TGTGCCTGGAGCAGGACAGGCCCGGGAAACTATGGCTACACCTTC	CAWSRTGPGNYGYTF
TRBV7-9	-	-	TRBJ2-7	TGTGCCAGCAGCGCCCGTCGGCGGGCCCGCTCCTACGAGCAGTACTTC	CASSARRRARSYEQYF
TRBV28	TRBD2	-	TRBJ2-5	TGTGCCAGCAGTTTAGGGGCTAGCGGGTGGGAGACCCAGTACTTC	CASSLGASGWETQYF
TRBV7-2	-	-	TRBJ2-3	TGTGCCAGCAGACAAAACACAGATACGCAGTATTTT	CASRQNTDTQYF
TRBV11-2	-	-	TRBJ2-7	TGTGCCAGCAGCTTAGATAGGTTGAGGGACGAGCAGTACTTC	CASSLDRLRDEQYF
TRBV5-5	TRBD1	-	TRBJ2-7	TGTGCCAGCAGCCGACAGGGCATAAACCAAATAACGGAATACGAGCAGTACTTC	CASSRQGINQITEYEQYF
TRBV18	TRBD1	-	TRBJ2-5	TGTGCCAGCTCACTACAGGGGACAGCAATACCACAAGAGACCCAGTACTTC	CASSLQGTAIPQETQYF
TRBV7-3	-	-	TRBJ1-5	TGTGCCAGCAGCTCCGGGCCAAATCAGCCCCAGCATTTT	CASSSGPNQPQHF
TRBV5-1	TRBD1	-	TRBJ2-1	TGCGCCAGCAGCTTGATAGACAGGGTGGACTCCTACAATGAGCAGTTCTTC	CASSLIDRVDSYNEQFF
TRBV7-9	-	-	TRBJ1-5	TGTGCCAGCAGCTTGTGCAGTACTCAGCCCCAGCATTTT	CASSLCSTQPQHF
TRBV27	TRBD2	few	TRBJ2-1	TGTGCCAGCAGTCCTCGGACTAGTACCAACAATGAGCAGTTCTTC	CASSPRTSTNNEQFF
TRBV19	-	-	TRBJ1-4	TGTGCCAGTAGTCAGCAAATAGCGACTAATGAAAAACTGTTTTTT	CASSQQIATNEKLFF
TRBV30	-	medium-sized	TRBJ1-5	TGTGCCTGGAGTGCCCGAGGTTGGGGGAATCAGCAGCCCCAGCATTTT	CAWSARGWGNQQPQHF